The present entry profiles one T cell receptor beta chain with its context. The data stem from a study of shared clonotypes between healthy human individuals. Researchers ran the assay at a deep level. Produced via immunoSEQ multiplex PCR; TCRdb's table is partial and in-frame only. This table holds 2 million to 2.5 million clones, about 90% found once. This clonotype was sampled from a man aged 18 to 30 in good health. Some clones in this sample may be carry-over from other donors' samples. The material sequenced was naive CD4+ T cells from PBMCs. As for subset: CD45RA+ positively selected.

CDR3 loop: CAWSDYNEKLFF. The CDR3 DNA follows: TGTGCCTGGAGTGACTACAACGAAAAACTGTTTTTT. This chain links TRBV30 with TRBJ1-4; D is unresolved. Germline CDR1 and CDR2: GTSNPN and SVGIG (reference sequence). The length of the CDR3 is 12 residues. V shed 1 base and J shed 8 bases, with 8 bases lying between them. Filled out from reference TRBV30 and TRBJ1-4, the complete variable domain reads SQTIHQWPATLVQPVGSPLSLECTVEGTSNPNLYWYRQAAGRGLQLLFYSVGIGQISSEVPQNLSASRPQDRQFILSSKKLLLSDSGFYLCAWSDYNEKLFFGSGTQLSVL.